This TCR beta chain was recorded in a study of shared clonotypes between healthy human individuals. About the study: Per donor, CD8 memory used one plate, CD8 naive used two, CD4 memory used three and CD4 naive used three. Study observations and caveats: Depth was large, yet rarefaction showed that sorted-subset sequencing was incomplete.

Data came from immunoSEQ multiplex PCR; TCRdb stores just in-frame clones and leaves some out. The data hold some 2 million clones, with about 95% observed a single time. The investigators split CD4+ cells into a CD45RA+ naive subset and a CD45RA-negative memory subset. Germline loops: CDR1 DFQATT, CDR2 SNEGSKA (reference sequence). This CDR3 has 11 amino acids. For this clone: Antigen: not known. A much more abundant neighbour one base away suggests this may be a read error. This sample also contains other DNA sequences that code for the same CDR3.

The sequence came from a man aged 18 to 30 in good health. Material for sequencing was naive CD4+ T cells sorted from blood. Subset noted: CD45RA+ positively selected. The chain links TRBV20-1 to TRBJ1-5; D unclear. The CDR3 reads CSTAGNQPQHF. For the CDR3, the DNA is TGCAGCACCGCGGGTAATCAGCCCCAGCATTTT.